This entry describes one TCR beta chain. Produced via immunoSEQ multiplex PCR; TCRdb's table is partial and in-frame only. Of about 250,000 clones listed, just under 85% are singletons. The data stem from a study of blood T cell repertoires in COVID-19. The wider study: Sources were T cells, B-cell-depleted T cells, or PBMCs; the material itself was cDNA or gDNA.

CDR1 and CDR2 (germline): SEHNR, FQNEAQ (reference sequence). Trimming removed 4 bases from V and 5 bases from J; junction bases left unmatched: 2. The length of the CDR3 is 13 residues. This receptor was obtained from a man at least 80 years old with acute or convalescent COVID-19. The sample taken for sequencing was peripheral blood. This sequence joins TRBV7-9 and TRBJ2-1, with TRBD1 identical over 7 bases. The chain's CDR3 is CASSSGGHNEQFF. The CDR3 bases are TGTGCCAGCAGCTCAGGGGGACACAATGAGCAGTTCTTC.